These 20 T cell receptor beta chains came from one sample sequenced in a study of T-cell memory formation after mild COVID-19. One entry per CDR3 protein, called by TCRdb with MiXCR from the 5' RACE reads. The table includes roughly 400,000 distinct CDR3 sequences, about a sixth detected once. Sequenced sample: PBMCs or a T cell subset sorted from them (not recorded which). These receptors were obtained from a man younger than 35 who had mild COVID-19 (a few samples of this study predate the infection). Cell type and time point are not known.

This clonotype has a count of ten or more. This chain connects TRBV4-1 to TRBJ2-5; TRBD1 aligns across 9 bases. Germline values: CDR1 MGHRA, CDR2 YSYEKL. The CDR3 has 17 amino acids. Germline trimming cut 4 bases from V and 2 bases from J; bases unmatched to any gene: 11. CDR3 nucleotide sequence: TGCGCCAGCAGCCGTTCTTTCAACAGGGGGCTGCAAGAGACCCAGTACTTC. Protein product: CASSRSFNRGLQETQYF.

In its sample, this clonotype was seen many times. The V gene is TRBV12-3 or TRBV12-4, the J gene TRBJ1-1; D uncertain. The CDR3 is made up of 14 amino acids. V lost 1 base to trimming and J lost 3 bases, with 9 bases between them. This CDR3 is CASSLGLYDTEAFF. In DNA, the CDR3 is TGTGCCAGCAGTTTAGGGCTTTACGACACTGAAGCTTTCTTT.

The genes are TRBV29-1 and TRBJ2-3, with D unclear. Deletions cut 3 bases from V and 8 bases from J, with 9 bases between. The CDR3 consists of 11 residues. CDR1 and CDR2 from the germline V gene are SQVTM and ANQGSEA. The CDR3 coding sequence is TGCAGCGTTGACTACTCAGCTACGCAGTATTTT. This sequence encodes CSVDYSATQYF.

The CDR3 DNA sequence: TGTGCCACCAGCAGAGATCTCGGGACAGGGAGGACCGGGGAGCTGTTTTTT. It specifies CATSRDLGTGRTGELFF. V usage is TRBV15 and J usage is TRBJ2-2, with 9 bases matching TRBD1. V trimming: 0 bases; J trimming: 5 bases; junction bases outside the gene matches: 7. This CDR3 is 17 amino acids long. CDR1 is LNHNV and CDR2 is YYDKDF in the germline V gene (reference sequence).

This clonotype was recorded many times. The chain carries TRBV5-1 and TRBJ2-7; weak D call: TRBD1 (5 bases). Trimming stripped 6 bases from V and 0 bases from J, with 7 bases between. CDR1 and CDR2 from the germline V gene are SGHRS and YFSETQ. CDR3 length equals 12 residues. This chain's CDR3 is CASIGDSYEQYF. For the CDR3, the DNA is TGCGCCAGCATAGGGGACTCCTACGAGCAGTACTTC.

This chain uses TRBV6-6 with TRBJ1-1; D unclear. The germline gives CDR1 MNHNY, CDR2 SVGAGI (reference sequence). The V gene lost 1 base and the J gene lost 4 bases, with 13 bases spanning the gap. The length of the CDR3 is 15 residues. The CDR3 spells CASSYLKGVITEAFF. The CDR3 bases are TGTGCCAGCAGTTACTTGAAGGGAGTGATCACTGAAGCTTTCTTT.

This clonotype showed up just a few times. The chain carries TRBV12-3 or TRBV12-4 and TRBJ2-7; D call uncertain. The CDR3 runs to 14 residues. V lost 2 bases to trimming and J lost 2 bases, with 10 bases between them. The CDR3 reads CASSLWVAPYEQYF. In DNA form, the CDR3 reads TGTGCCAGCAGTTTATGGGTCGCTCCCTACGAGCAGTACTTC.

This clonotype has just a few counts. The chain joins TRBV4-2 to TRBJ2-7; D might be TRBD1 (6 bases). The germline V gene has CDR1 LGHNA and CDR2 YNFKEQ. The CDR3 length is 16 residues. Trimming cost V 0 bases and J 5 bases, with 17 bases left between them. The CDR3 is CASSQDWDTSGDEQYF. In DNA, the CDR3 is TGTGCCAGCAGCCAAGATTGGGACACCTCAGGGGACGAGCAGTACTTC.

The gene calls are TRBV7-2 and TRBJ2-5; D is unresolved. CDR3 length: 15 residues. Trimming took off 0 bases at V and 5 bases at J, with 13 bases between the two ends. Germline V gives CDR1 SGHTA, CDR2 FQGNSA. The CDR3 DNA sequence: TGTGCCAGCAGCTTAGCAGGCAGCCAGACGGAGACCCAGTACTTC. Translation gives CASSLAGSQTETQYF.

The table lists this clonotype with a few counts. The chain combines TRBV6-5 with TRBJ1-1, with 9 bases matching TRBD1. The CDR3 extends over 14 amino acids. Per germline, CDR1 MNHEY and CDR2 SVGAGI. With V trimmed by 6 bases and J by 3 bases, 5 bases remained unmatched. The CDR3 nucleotides read TGTGCCAGCAGGGAACAGGGGGCATACACTGAAGCTTTCTTT. Its protein product is CASREQGAYTEAFF.

In its sample, this clonotype was seen a few times. V gene TRBV12-3 or TRBV12-4 combines with J gene TRBJ1-4; TRBD1 aligns across 10 bases. J was trimmed by 8 bases and V by 5 bases; bases with no gene match: 8. The CDR3 covers 15 residues. The CDR3 DNA reads as TGTGCCAGCAGTCCTCAGACAGGGGGCAGGGAAAAACTGTTTTTT. Translating gives CASSPQTGGREKLFF.

The chain couples TRBV29-1 to TRBJ1-2; possible D gene TRBD1, 5 bases. Trimming left V 6 bases short and J 4 bases short, with 12 bases between. Germline V gene data show CDR1 as SQVTM and CDR2 as ANQGSEA. The CDR3 length is 12 residues. The CDR3 sequence is CSVVDGGYGYTF. The CDR3 nucleotides read TGCAGCGTAGTCGACGGGGGCTATGGCTACACCTTC.

This clonotype came up a few times. The V gene is TRBV6-6, the J gene TRBJ2-2; D is possibly TRBD2 (5 bases). Trimming removed 7 bases at V and 5 bases at J, with 14 bases between. This CDR3 region has 14 residues. CDR1 MNHNY and CDR2 SVGAGI come from the germline V gene (reference sequence). CDR3 coding DNA: TGTGCCAGCACTACCCGACGGGATACCGGGGAGCTGTTTTTT. Protein: CASTTRRDTGELFF.

This clonotype was detected only a few times. The chain joins TRBV7-2 to TRBJ2-3; 7 bases are shared with TRBD1. Germline CDR1 is SGHTA and CDR2 is FQGNSA. The CDR3 is 15 amino acids. V lost 1 base and J lost 5; bases outside the gene matches: 6. CDR3 sequence: CASSLGTTGQDTQYF. In DNA, the CDR3 is TGTGCCAGCAGCTTAGGGACGACAGGGCAAGATACGCAGTATTTT.

The V gene is TRBV9, the J gene TRBJ2-5, with D perhaps matching TRBD2 (6 bases). CDR3 size: 15 residues. The V gene's germline CDR1 is SGDLS and CDR2 YYNGEE. V was cut by 0 bases and J by 1 base, with 10 bases left in between. This CDR3 reads CASSVGGAAQETQYF. CDR3 in DNA: TGTGCCAGCAGCGTAGGCGGGGCTGCCCAAGAGACCCAGTACTTC.

V gene TRBV7-9 combines with J gene TRBJ2-6; weak D call: TRBD2 (7 bases). Germline values: CDR1 SEHNR, CDR2 FQNEAQ (reference sequence). Deletions cut 3 bases from V and 4 bases from J, with 10 bases between. The CDR3 runs 15 residues. This CDR3 is CASSFGGPGANVLTF. The CDR3 DNA follows: TGTGCCAGCAGCTTCGGGGGGCCCGGGGCCAACGTCCTGACTTTC.

This clonotype appeared a few times. The chain links TRBV7-6 to TRBJ2-1; 7 positions match TRBD1. The CDR3 covers 15 residues. J was trimmed by 4 bases and V by 5 bases; bases with no gene match: 8. The germline gives CDR1 SGHVS, CDR2 FNYEAQ. In nucleotides, the CDR3 is TGTGCCAGCAGCCGAAGGCCAGGGGGATACAATGAGCAGTTCTTC. This gives the protein CASSRRPGGYNEQFF.

The chain links TRBV11-3 to TRBJ2-3; 7 bases are shared with TRBD2. V trimming: 3 bases; J trimming: 1 base; junction bases outside the gene matches: 4. The CDR3 runs 15 residues. Germline CDR1 and CDR2: SGHNT and YENEEA. The CDR3 reads CASSFTGLGTDTQYF. In DNA, the CDR3 is TGTGCCAGCAGCTTTACAGGACTAGGCACAGATACGCAGTATTTT.

This clonotype occurred once. The rearrangement joins TRBV7-9 to TRBJ1-2, with unresolved D. The V and J ends lost 0 bases and 6 bases respectively, with 11 bases between them. CDR3 length: 14 amino acids. CDR1 and CDR2 from the germline V gene are SEHNR and FQNEAQ (reference sequence). The CDR3 nucleotides read TGTGCCAGCAGCTTAGCGGGTACTGGGAATGGCTACACCTTC. Protein: CASSLAGTGNGYTF.

This clonotype has ten or more counts. J is TRBJ2-5 and V is TRBV4-2; no reliable D call. Trimming cost V 1 base and J 5 bases, with 11 bases left between them. The CDR3 totals 14 residues. CDR1 and CDR2 (germline): LGHNA, YNFKEQ. The CDR3 DNA reads TGTGCCAGCAGCCAAGTGGGAATTGGGGAGACCCAGTACTTC. It translates to CASSQVGIGETQYF.